The rows below give T cell receptor beta chains drawn from one sample of a study of cytomegalovirus exposure and HLA in healthy donors. Sequencing was performed with immunoSEQ multiplex PCR; in TCRdb, only in-frame clones are kept and a portion is missing. The sample carries approximately 110,000 clones, just under 95% recorded once. Sequencing was carried out using PBMCs. The receptors were gathered from a young woman in good health and CMV-seronegative. Each CDR3 is given with its conserved first and last residue. A D gene is named only where the DNA matches it firmly. Only some rows state a clone size, as once, few, many or a class for expanded clones.

TRBJ1-2,NA,TRBV19,NA,TGTGCCAGTACCCTCCAGGCGGGGGTTAACTATGGCTACACCTTC,CASTLQAGVNYGYTF
TRBJ1-1,NA,TRBV11-3,NA,TGTGCCAGCAGCTTAGGAGTCCGGGCGGGGGGTCCGAACACTGAAGCTTTCTTT,CASSLGVRAGGPNTEAFF
TRBJ2-2,NA,TRBV7-9,NA,TGTGCCAGCAGCTTAGGGGACTTCAAAGTGGAGCTGTTTTTT,CASSLGDFKVELFF
TRBJ2-1,NA,TRBV19,TRBD2,TGTGCCAGTAGAGAGGGACTAGCGGGGGAAACCTACAATGAGCAGTTCTTC,CASREGLAGETYNEQFF
TRBJ2-7,NA,TRBV28,TRBD1,TGTGCCAGCAGTTCCTTACGGACAGGGCTGAGGGAGCAGTACTTC,CASSSLRTGLREQYF
TRBJ2-3,NA,TRBV27,TRBD2,TGTGCCAGCATTATTACCCCCCCCAGGCTAGCGGGAGTGGTTCCAGATACGCAGTATTTT,CASIITPPRLAGVVPDTQYF
TRBJ1-5,NA,TRBV9,NA,TGTGCCAGCAGCGTGGGTGAGGACAATCAGCCCCAGCATTTT,CASSVGEDNQPQHF
TRBJ2-5,NA,TRBV29-1,NA,TGCAGCGTTGAAGGGTTTATGACTGGGGAGACCCAGTACTTC,CSVEGFMTGETQYF
TRBJ1-2,NA,TRBV28,NA,TGTGCCAGCAGTTTACCGATACAAGCGGGGGGCTACACCTTC,CASSLPIQAGGYTF
TRBJ2-7,NA,TRBV6-6,TRBD1,TGTGCCAGCAGTACCCCGGGACAGGGATCGTTCGAGCAGTACTTC,CASSTPGQGSFEQYF
TRBJ2-3,NA,TRBV2,TRBD1,TGTGCCAGCAGTGTCGGCAGGGGGAACACAGATACGCAGTATTTT,CASSVGRGNTDTQYF
TRBJ1-2,NA,TRBV2,NA,TGTGCCAGCCTTGCGGACTATGGCTACACCTTC,CASLADYGYTF
TRBJ1-2,NA,TRBV28,TRBD1,TGTGCCAGCAGTGTTACTCGGACAGGGGAGGTGGTCCCTAACTATGGCTACACCTTC,CASSVTRTGEVVPNYGYTF
TRBJ2-7,NA,TRBV28,NA,TGTGCCACCCGGCTCGCGGGACCCTACGAGCAGTACTTC,CATRLAGPYEQYF
TRBJ1-2,NA,TRBV2,TRBD1,TGTGCCAGCACCGGGACAGAATATGGCTACACCTTC,CASTGTEYGYTF
TRBJ2-7,NA,TRBV30,TRBD2,TGTGCCTGGAGTCACACAACTAGCGGGAGGTCATACGAGCAGTACTTC,CAWSHTTSGRSYEQYF
TRBJ2-1,once,TRBV6-6,NA,TGTGCCAGCAGTCACCCCGGGACTTCCTTCAATGAGCAGTTCTTC,CASSHPGTSFNEQFF
TRBJ1-2,NA,TRBV5-4,NA,TGTGCCAGCAGTTTTCAGGGGCAGCGGTATGGCTACACCTTC,CASSFQGQRYGYTF
TRBJ2-1,NA,TRBV2,TRBD1,TGTGCCAGCAGAGCCAGGGACAGGGGGCTGTACAATGAGCAGTTCTTC,CASRARDRGLYNEQFF
TRBJ2-1,NA,TRBV18,NA,TGTGCCAGCTCACTCGGTTACAGCCTTTACAATGAGCAGTTCTTC,CASSLGYSLYNEQFF
TRBJ1-6,NA,TRBV5-6,TRBD1,TGTGCCAGCAGCTCCGGGACAGGGAAAGGGAATTCACCCCTCCACTTT,CASSSGTGKGNSPLHF
TRBJ1-2,NA,TRBV10-2,NA,TGCGCCAGCATCGAGGGGAGGTTCCCCGCTAACTATGGCTACACCTTC,CASIEGRFPANYGYTF
TRBJ1-2,NA,TRBV10-3,NA,TGTGCCATCAAAACGTCTGGCCAGTATGGCTACACCTTC,CAIKTSGQYGYTF
TRBJ2-3,NA,TRBV5-6,NA,TGTGCCAGCAGTTCATATAAAGCCCCGGATACGCAGTATTTT,CASSSYKAPDTQYF
TRBJ1-4,NA,TRBV19,TRBD1,TGTGCCAGTAGTATTCAGACAGGGGGTGAAAAACTGTTTTTT,CASSIQTGGEKLFF
TRBJ1-4,once,TRBV6-1,NA,TGTGCCAGCAGTGAATTTTTGGCTAGCGGCCCTAATGAAAAACTGTTTTTT,CASSEFLASGPNEKLFF
TRBJ1-2,once,TRBV9,TRBD1,TGTGCCAGCAGCGGAGGGACAGGCCTCTATGGCTACACCTTC,CASSGGTGLYGYTF
TRBJ1-3,NA,TRBV9,NA,TGTGCCAGCAGCGTAGGCGAAGGGGGATACCAAAACACCATATATTTT,CASSVGEGGYQNTIYF
TRBJ2-1,NA,TRBV6-4,TRBD1,TGTGCCAGCAGTTACAGGGGGCAGGATGAGCAGTTCTTC,CASSYRGQDEQFF
TRBJ1-1,NA,TRBV9,NA,TGTGCCAGCAGCGTGTGGTCGGGAACTGAAGCTTTCTTT,CASSVWSGTEAFF
TRBJ2-7,NA,TRBV5-4,TRBD2,TGTGCCACAACCCACATCGGGGGGGCCACCTACGAGCAGTACTTC,CATTHIGGATYEQYF